Below are 13 T cell receptor beta chains sequenced from a single sample in a study of regulatory T cells in long-lasting Graves disease. The time point here: newly diagnosed GD, antithyroid drugs for less than 3 months. The TCR library used RNA extracted from PBMCs. Researchers made TCR beta libraries by using iRepertoire HTBI primers and running Arm-PCR on CDR3 regions. TCRdb used MiXCR to reprocess the multiplex PCR reads, holding one entry per CDR3 protein. The sample records 370,000 or so distinct CDR3 sequences, around 15% being singletons. These data were also reused for a study on T cells in Graves' hyperthyroidism and ophthalmopathy.

The sequenced sample was peripheral blood mononuclear cells (PBMCs), obtained at new diagnosis, from a patient treated with antithyroid drugs. These TCRs come from a young woman with Graves disease.

J is TRBJ2-5 and V is TRBV7-3, with D possibly being TRBD1 (6 bases). The V and J ends lost 5 bases and 4 bases respectively, with 11 bases between them. Germline V gives CDR1 SGHTA, CDR2 FQGTGA. There are 13 residues in the CDR3. The CDR3 is CASSARGRETQYF. The CDR3 DNA reads as TGTGCCAGCAGCGCCAGGGGAAGAGAGACCCAGTACTTC.

The V gene is TRBV15, the J gene TRBJ1-1; TRBD1 agrees at 8 bases. V lost 3 bases and J lost 4; bases outside the gene matches: 7. Germline V CDR1 and CDR2: LNHNV, YYDKDF (reference sequence). The CDR3 extends over 15 amino acids. The CDR3 loop is CATSRGQVSGTEAFF. In nucleotides, the CDR3 is TGTGCCACCAGCAGGGGACAGGTTTCAGGCACTGAAGCTTTCTTT.

This clonotype occurred many times. V usage is TRBV2 and J usage is TRBJ1-1; D not resolved. The germline V and J ends were trimmed by 5 bases and 2 bases, with 18 bases remaining between them. CDR3 size: 16 residues. Per germline, CDR1 SNHLY and CDR2 FYNNEI. For the CDR3, the DNA is TGTGCCAGCAGTTTCAAAGCGTCCGCGGCTAACACTGAAGCTTTCTTT. Translating it yields CASSFKASAANTEAFF.

The rearrangement joins TRBV15 to TRBJ1-4; D is undetermined. Germline-derived CDR1 and CDR2 are LNHNV and YYDKDF (reference sequence). Trimming removed 3 bases from V and 5 bases from J, with 7 bases in between. This CDR3 region has 13 residues. CDR3 DNA: TGTGCCACCAGCAGCAATCAAAATGAAAAACTGTTTTTT. This gives the protein CATSSNQNEKLFF.

Many counts were recorded for this clonotype. The chain carries TRBV30 and TRBJ2-3; 7 bases align to TRBD2. CDR1 is GTSNPN and CDR2 is SVGIG in the germline V gene (reference sequence). The J segment lost 2 bases and the V segment lost 3 bases, leaving 14 bases of the junction unmatched. The CDR3 contains 17 residues. This CDR3 is CAWSPGGRGRATDTQYF. The CDR3 nucleotides read TGTGCCTGGAGCCCCGGCGGGCGGGGGAGGGCCACAGATACGCAGTATTTT.

There are many counts of this clonotype. This CDR3 reads CAWSEDRVYEQYF. DNA for the CDR3: TGTGCCTGGAGTGAGGACAGGGTCTACGAGCAGTACTTC. The chain combines TRBV30 with TRBJ2-7, with 8 bases aligning to TRBD1. Trimming at V came to 1 base and at J to 3 bases, leaving 2 bases not matched to a gene. Germline-derived CDR1 and CDR2 are GTSNPN and SVGIG (reference sequence). This CDR3 has 13 residues.

This clonotype turned up a few times. CDR3 in DNA: TGTGCCAGCGGTCAGGGGTCGGCTAGCAATCAGCCCCAGCATTTT. This sequence encodes CASGQGSASNQPQHF. The V and J genes are TRBV2 and TRBJ1-5; maybe TRBD1 (6 bases). The germline gives CDR1 SNHLY, CDR2 FYNNEI. CDR3 size: 15 residues. V shed 8 bases and J shed 0 bases, with 14 bases lying between them.

This clonotype was counted a few times. V and J are TRBV2 and TRBJ2-7; D possibly corresponds to TRBD2 (7 bases). Per germline, CDR1 SNHLY and CDR2 FYNNEI. The CDR3 consists of 14 residues. The germline V and J ends were trimmed by 8 bases and 4 bases, with 18 bases remaining between them. CDR3 coding DNA: TGTGCCAGCGCAGGGCGGGGGCGTGATTACGAGCAGTACTTC. This codes for CASAGRGRDYEQYF.

Ten or more counts support this clonotype. The V call is TRBV6-1, the J call TRBJ2-3; 9 nucleotides match TRBD2. The CDR3 sequence is 15 residues long. With 6 bases clipped from V and 3 bases from J, the junction kept 7 bases outside the gene matches. Per the germline V gene, CDR1 is MNHNS and CDR2 is SASEGT. CDR3 in amino acids: CASRIGGGETDTQYF. DNA for the CDR3: TGTGCCAGCAGGATCGGCGGGGGGGAAACAGATACGCAGTATTTT.

This sequence joins TRBV29-1 and TRBJ2-4, with TRBD1 as a possible D gene (5 bases). The CDR3 runs 13 residues. With 7 bases removed from V and 0 bases from J, the gap between germline ends came to 10 bases. The germline gives CDR1 SQVTM, CDR2 ANQGSEA. CDR3 DNA sequence: TGCAGCGCCGGAACAGGAGCCAAAAACATTCAGTACTTC. Translated: CSAGTGAKNIQYF.

As regards this clonotype: No conserved phenylalanine or tryptophan is present at the end of the CDR3, so a read error is the likely explanation. CDR3 sequence (DNA): TGTGCCACCAGTGAAACAGGGGGACATAACACTGAAGCTTTCTCT. Translation: CATSETGGHNTEAFS. V and J are TRBV24-1 and TRBJ1-1, with TRBD1 identical over 8 bases. Germline trimming cut 4 bases from V and 2 bases from J; bases unmatched to any gene: 5. Germline V CDR1 and CDR2: KGHDR, SFDVKD. The CDR3 has 15 residues.

As to this clonotype: Since a much larger clone is just one base distant, this may be a read error. The V gene is TRBV6-5, the J gene TRBJ2-1; D ambiguous. The germline V and J ends were trimmed by 2 bases and 3 bases, with 5 bases remaining between them. The germline gives CDR1 MNHEY, CDR2 SVGAGI. CDR3 length: 13 amino acids. The CDR3 DNA sequence: TGTGCCAGCAGTTACACCGGCTACAATGAGCAGTTCTTC. Translating gives CASSYTGYNEQFF.

CDR3 amino acids: CASSILSDNNQPQHF. CDR3 DNA: TGTGCCAGTAGTATTCTGAGTGATAACAATCAGCCCCAGCATTTT. The chain employs TRBV19 and TRBJ1-5; D is unclear. V was clipped by 3 bases and J by 3 bases, with 12 bases between them. The CDR3 has 15 amino acids. CDR1 is LNHDA, CDR2 SQIVND, per germline (reference sequence). Variable domain in full (rest from reference TRBV19 and TRBJ1-5): DGGITQSPKYLFRKEGQNVTLSCEQNLNHDAMYWYRQDPGQGLRLIYYSQIVNDFQKGDIAEGYSVSREKKESFPLTVTSAQKNPTAFYLCASSILSDNNQPQHFGDGTRLSIL.